These 5 T cell receptor beta chains originate from one sample sequenced in a study of cytomegalovirus exposure and HLA in healthy donors. With 60 Vbeta and 13 Jbeta primers, the PCR was carried out. Sequenced by immunoSEQ multiplex PCR; TCRdb stores in-frame clones only, minus some. Its listing shows tens of thousands of clones. Sequencing was performed on PBMCs. The receptors were sampled from a middle-aged man in good health and CMV-seronegative.

The chain links TRBV9 to TRBJ2-1; 9 positions match TRBD1. With 0 bases clipped from V and 11 bases from J, the junction kept 6 bases outside the gene matches. The CDR3 is 14 residues long. Germline V lookup: CDR1 SGDLS, CDR2 YYNGEE. Written as DNA, the CDR3 is TGTGCCAGCAGCGTAGTTGGGGACAGGGACCAGCAGTTCTTC. Residues: CASSVVGDRDQQFF.

The chain uses TRBV6-1 and TRBJ1-2; 11 bases are shared with TRBD1. Germline assignment: CDR1 MNHNS and CDR2 SASEGT. Trimming at V came to 3 bases and at J to 8 bases, leaving 17 bases not matched to a gene. The CDR3 is 18 amino acids. The CDR3 sequence is CASSDRTGVGQGAKGYTF. For the CDR3, the DNA is TGTGCCAGCAGTGACAGAACTGGAGTCGGACAGGGGGCTAAGGGCTACACCTTC.

V gene TRBV11-2 combines with J gene TRBJ1-4; D not resolved. V lost 4 bases and J 7 bases, leaving 16 bases between the germline ends. The CDR3 contains 15 residues. Germline values: CDR1 SGHAT, CDR2 FQNNGV. The CDR3, as DNA: TGTGCCAGCAGCTCCGAAGGGCCCGCGGGTGAAAAACTGTTTTTT. This gives the protein CASSSEGPAGEKLFF.

The chain couples TRBV28 to TRBJ1-1; perhaps TRBD1 as D (6 bases). The ends were cut back, 2 bases at V and 6 bases at J, with 13 bases in the middle. CDR3 length: 14 residues. Germline V gives CDR1 MDHEN, CDR2 SYDVKM. Written as DNA, the CDR3 is TGTGCCAGCAGTTTAGTACAGGGTTGGGCTGAAGCTTTCTTT. Its translation: CASSLVQGWAEAFF.

The CDR3 region is CASSLRAGGSYNEQFF. In DNA form, the CDR3 reads TGTGCCAGCAGTCTTAGGGCGGGGGGGTCCTACAATGAGCAGTTCTTC. The chain links TRBV27 to TRBJ2-1; 9 nucleotides align to TRBD2. The CDR3 length is 16 residues. The germline V gene has CDR1 MNHEY and CDR2 SMNVEV (reference sequence). After removal of 5 bases from V and 1 base from J, the junction contained 6 bases not matched to a gene.